Listed here are 29 T cell receptor beta chains from one sample, sequenced in a study of cytomegalovirus exposure and HLA in healthy donors (dated by TCRdb to about 2017). Libraries were constructed by the immunoSEQ multiplex PCR assay. For the multiplex PCR, a mixture combining 60 forward primers for TCR Vbeta segments and 13 reverse primers for TCR Jbeta segments was used. TCRdb provides this immuneACCESS table in a form limited to in-frame rearrangements. Some clones are lacking; in checked studies, under half of them reflect an unresolved V gene, and why the rest are absent is not known. The sample profile shows fewer than 250,000 clones; about 81% of them were found once. The ten top clones hold about 5% of the sample. Specimen: PBMCs. These receptors came from a young man in good health and CMV-seropositive.

This clone turned up a few times. The chain employs TRBV4-3 and TRBJ2-3, with 9 bases aligning to TRBD2. With 3 bases clipped from V and 5 bases from J, the junction kept 9 bases outside the gene matches. This CDR3 has 16 amino acids. Germline loops: CDR1 LGHNA, CDR2 YSLEER. CDR3 loop: CASSQHGAGGEDTQYF. The CDR3 DNA reads TGCGCCAGCAGCCAGCATGGAGCGGGGGGCGAAGATACGCAGTATTTT.

This clone was seen a few times. The CDR3 reads CASSITGGNQPQHF. The CDR3 DNA is TGTGCCAGTAGTATAACCGGGGGCAATCAGCCCCAGCATTTT. V and J are TRBV19 and TRBJ1-5, with D hard to call. This CDR3 contains 14 residues. Trimming shortened V by 2 bases and J by 2 bases, and 7 bases separated the two germline ends. CDR1 is LNHDA and CDR2 is SQIVND in the germline V gene (reference sequence).

This sequence joins TRBV21-1 and TRBJ2-2; the D call TRBD1 from the table was never checked on the DNA. TRBV21-1 is assigned pseudogene status. This CDR3 has 15 residues. CDR3 protein: CASSKVNRVAGELFF. The DNA for the CDR3 is TGTGCCAGCAGCAAAGTCAACAGGGTGGCCGGGGAGCTGTTTTTT.

This clone appeared once. V usage is TRBV15 and J usage is TRBJ2-5; D not resolved. Trimming shortened V by 1 base and J by 1 base, and 7 bases separated the two germline ends. The germline CDR1 and CDR2 sequences are LNHNV and YYDKDF (reference sequence). The CDR3 spans 14 residues. DNA of the CDR3: TGTGCCACCAGCAGAGCCGTAGTCCAAGAGACCCAGTACTTC. Translating it yields CATSRAVVQETQYF.

V is TRBV5-1 and J is TRBJ1-5, with TRBD1 matching over 8 bases. J lost 7 bases, V lost 4 bases, and 7 bases had no gene match. Germline CDR1 is SGHRS and CDR2 is YFSETQ. This CDR3 is built from 14 residues. DNA for the CDR3: TGCGCCAGCAGCGTGACAGGGGTCGACCAGCCCCAGCATTTT. This sequence encodes CASSVTGVDQPQHF. The full variable domain, with the rest looked up from reference TRBV5-1 and TRBJ1-5, is KAGVTQTPRYLIKTRGQQVTLSCSPISGHRSVSWYQQTPGQGLQFLFEYFSETQRNKGNFPGRFSGRQFSNSRSEMNVSTLELGDSALYLCASSVTGVDQPQHFGDGTRLSIL.

This sequence joins TRBV29-1 and TRBJ2-7; D might be TRBD2 (6 bases). CDR1 and CDR2 from the germline V gene are SQVTM and ANQGSEA. This CDR3 is 12 amino acids long. Trimming removed 6 bases at V and 3 bases at J, with 12 bases between. The CDR3 sequence: CSVETRDYEQYF. For the CDR3, the DNA is TGCAGCGTAGAGACTAGGGACTACGAGCAGTACTTC.

The chain links TRBV28 to TRBJ1-2, with 8 nucleotides matching TRBD1. The J segment lost 0 bases and the V segment lost 6 bases, leaving 0 bases of the junction unmatched. The CDR3 loop spans 13 amino acids. In germline, CDR1 is MDHEN, CDR2 SYDVKM. Written as DNA, the CDR3 is TGTGCCAGCAGACAGGGGGCTAACTATGGCTACACCTTC. It codes for CASRQGANYGYTF.

The chain uses TRBV25-1 and TRBJ2-6, with D possibly being TRBD2 (6 bases). This CDR3 has 16 amino acids. V was cut by 2 bases and J by 0 bases, with 8 bases left in between. The germline V gene encodes CDR1 MGHDK and CDR2 SYGVNS. Written as DNA, the CDR3 is TGTGCCAGCAGTGAAGGCGGGACCTCTGGGGCCAACGTCCTGACTTTC. Its protein product is CASSEGGTSGANVLTF.

The V call is TRBV4-1, the J call TRBJ2-5; 7 bases map to TRBD1. The J call could be wrong; TRBJ2-7 is a better fit for the DNA end. The CDR3 has 15 amino acids. From germline, CDR1 is MGHRA and CDR2 YSYEKL. The CDR3 DNA sequence: TGCGCCAGCAGCCGGCCCGTGACAGGGACCTACGAGCAGTACTTC. Translating it yields CASSRPVTGTYEQYF.

The CDR3 loop reads CASSRTGEETQYF. The CDR3 DNA is TGTGCCAGCAGCCGGACAGGGGAGGAGACCCAGTACTTC. The V call is TRBV7-2, the J call TRBJ2-5; TRBD1 matches 9 bases. Germline loops: CDR1 SGHTA, CDR2 FQGNSA. The CDR3 loop spans 13 amino acids. Losses at the gene ends were 5 bases for V and 5 bases for J; bases not matched to a gene: 3.

The chain's CDR3 is CASSLEIRLADQETQYF. The CDR3 region has the DNA TGTGCCAGCAGCCTAGAAATCCGACTAGCGGACCAAGAGACCCAGTACTTC. The rearrangement joins TRBV7-9 to TRBJ2-5; 9 bases match TRBD2. V was pared by 5 bases and J by 0 bases, with 10 bases of the junction left unmatched. The CDR3 sequence is 17 residues long. CDR1 is SEHNR, CDR2 FQNEAQ, per germline (reference sequence).

V is TRBV6-1 and J is TRBJ1-4; D not resolved. Deletions cut 3 bases from V and 4 bases from J, with 9 bases between. From germline, CDR1 is MNHNS and CDR2 SASEGT. The CDR3 is made up of 14 amino acids. The CDR3 DNA follows: TGTGCCAGCAGTGATAACAGCTTTAATGAAAAACTGTTTTTT. It specifies CASSDNSFNEKLFF.

The rearrangement links TRBV11-3 to TRBJ2-2; 8 bases are shared with TRBD2. The CDR3 runs 15 residues. In germline, CDR1 is SGHNT, CDR2 YENEEA. V shed 5 bases, J shed 5 bases, and the junction held 7 bases outside the gene matches. The CDR3: CASSPGGANTGELFF. CDR3 nucleotide sequence: TGTGCCAGCAGCCCGGGGGGGGCAAATACCGGGGAGCTGTTTTTT.

This clone has a single count. The chain carries TRBV19 and TRBJ2-1; TRBD2 matches 12 bases. In germline, CDR1 is LNHDA, CDR2 SQIVND (reference sequence). CDR3 length equals 17 residues. Trimming cost V 8 bases and J 0 bases; bases outside gene matches: 8. In DNA form, the CDR3 reads TGTGCCAGTCTAAGGACTAGCGGGGCCCGCTCCTACAATGAGCAGTTCTTC. This sequence encodes CASLRTSGARSYNEQFF.

This chain joins TRBV27 and TRBJ2-7, with TRBD1 identical over 8 bases. The V segment lost 5 bases and the J segment 1 base; nucleotides outside the gene matches: 7. CDR1 is MNHEY and CDR2 is SMNVEV in the germline V gene (reference sequence). CDR3 length equals 15 residues. CDR3 sequence (DNA): TGTGCCAGCAGTCGTTACCGGGACAGGTCCTACGAGCAGTACTTC. As protein: CASSRYRDRSYEQYF.

The CDR3 region has the DNA TGTGCCAGCAGTTTGCGGGGGGGCCAAGAGACCCAGTACTTC. Its translation is CASSLRGGQETQYF. The chain couples TRBV6-1 to TRBJ2-7, with 9 nucleotides matching TRBD2. The J call may be incorrect, as the DNA end agrees better with TRBJ2-5. Germline V gives CDR1 MNHNS, CDR2 SASEGT. The CDR3 totals 14 residues.

The gene calls are TRBV18 and TRBJ1-2, with D unresolved. CDR1 and CDR2 (germline): KGHSH, LQKENI. CDR3 length: 13 residues. The germline V and J ends were trimmed by 2 bases and 3 bases, with 7 bases remaining between them. The CDR3 protein is CASSPTADYGYTF. The DNA for the CDR3 is TGTGCCAGCTCACCAACCGCGGACTATGGCTACACCTTC.

The chain is built from TRBV30 and TRBJ2-7, with D possibly matching TRBD1 (5 bases). The CDR3 runs to 12 residues. Germline CDR1 is GTSNPN and CDR2 is SVGIG (reference sequence). V was trimmed by 3 bases and J by 3 bases, leaving 9 bases between them. This CDR3 is CAWRSGRYEQYF. The CDR3 DNA is TGTGCCTGGAGATCAGGGCGCTACGAGCAGTACTTC.

CDR3 loop: CASSGSVLAGVTVLAYEQYF. CDR3 nucleotide sequence: TGTGCCAGCAGCGGGTCGGTACTAGCGGGAGTCACCGTACTCGCATACGAGCAGTACTTC. V usage is TRBV2 and J usage is TRBJ2-7, with 11 bases identical to TRBD2. The germline CDR1 and CDR2 sequences are SNHLY and FYNNEI. There are 20 residues in the CDR3. V shed 6 bases, J shed 4 bases, and the junction held 23 bases outside the gene matches.

The rearrangement joins TRBV2 to TRBJ2-5, with D perhaps TRBD2 (5 bases). The CDR3 sequence is 13 residues long. V lost 9 bases and J lost 1, with 12 bases in between. The germline V gene has CDR1 SNHLY and CDR2 FYNNEI. The CDR3 loop is CASRGLTQETQYF. CDR3 sequence (DNA): TGTGCCAGTAGAGGACTTACCCAAGAGACCCAGTACTTC.

This chain connects TRBV6-5 to TRBJ2-3; 9 positions agree with TRBD2. CDR1 and CDR2 from the germline V gene are MNHEY and SVGAGI. This CDR3 has 14 residues. The junction had 4 bases not matched to a gene; V was cut back by 5 bases and J by 4 bases. CDR3 bases: TGTGCCAGCAGTCCCGGGACTAGCTCAGATACGCAGTATTTT. This codes for CASSPGTSSDTQYF.

The chain joins TRBV5-1 to TRBJ1-4; D is perhaps TRBD1 (6 bases). Germline loops: CDR1 SGHRS, CDR2 YFSETQ. This CDR3 is built from 14 residues. V shed 3 bases and J shed 7 bases, with 13 bases lying between them. The DNA of the CDR3 is TGCGCCAGCAGCTGGCGGGGGCAAGGTGAAAAACTGTTTTTT. Amino acid sequence: CASSWRGQGEKLFF.

This clone was counted only a few times. The CDR3 nucleotides are TGTGCCTGGAGTGCGAGTCCGAGCAATCAGCCCCAGCATTTT. Residues: CAWSASPSNQPQHF. The chain is built from TRBV30 and TRBJ1-5; no reliable D call. Germline CDR1 GTSNPN, CDR2 SVGIG (reference sequence). V lost 1 base and J 1 base, leaving 8 bases between the germline ends. This CDR3 has 14 residues.

Worth noting for this clone: Distinct nucleotide sequences in the sample also encode this CDR3. V usage is TRBV18 and J usage is TRBJ1-5, with D possibly matching TRBD1 (5 bases). V lost 3 bases to trimming and J lost 1 base, with 7 bases between them. This CDR3 region has 14 residues. In germline, CDR1 is KGHSH, CDR2 LQKENI. The CDR3 loop reads CASSPGLSNQPQHF. The CDR3 DNA reads TGTGCCAGCTCACCGGGACTAAGCAATCAGCCCCAGCATTTT.

The chain combines TRBV12-5 with TRBJ2-2, with 7 bases that match TRBD1. The ends lost 6 bases at V and 5 bases at J; junction bases unmatched: 3. This CDR3 region has 13 residues. Germline values: CDR1 LGHNT, CDR2 FRNRAP. The CDR3 DNA sequence: TGTGCTAGTGGCACGACAGGGACCGGGGAGCTGTTTTTT. Translation gives CASGTTGTGELFF.

V is TRBV11-1 and J is TRBJ2-5; 13 nucleotides line up with TRBD2. The CDR3 is 17 residues long. V shed 1 base, J shed 7 bases, and the junction held 9 bases outside the gene matches. Germline V lookup: CDR1 SGHAT, CDR2 FQDESV (reference sequence). DNA of the CDR3: TGTGCCAGCAGCTTAGAGGGACTAGCGGGGAGAGGGGTGACCCAGTACTTC. Amino acid sequence: CASSLEGLAGRGVTQYF.

The rearrangement uses TRBV18 and TRBJ1-2; no firm D call. With 2 bases removed from V and 5 bases from J, the gap between germline ends came to 18 bases. The CDR3 is 16 residues long. Germline V gene sequence: CDR1 KGHSH, CDR2 LQKENI. CDR3 region: CASSPASRGGEYGYTF. DNA of the CDR3: TGTGCCAGCTCACCAGCTTCGCGGGGTGGGGAGTATGGCTACACCTTC.

The gene calls are TRBV9 and TRBJ2-2; D remains ambiguous. V dropped 0 bases and J dropped 0 bases, with 6 bases sitting between them. CDR1 is SGDLS, CDR2 YYNGEE, per germline. This CDR3 comprises 15 residues. CDR3 protein: CASSVADTNTGELFF. DNA for the CDR3: TGTGCCAGCAGCGTAGCAGATACGAACACCGGGGAGCTGTTTTTT.

This clone occurred once. The V call is TRBV7-2, the J call TRBJ1-2, with 7 bases identical to TRBD1. V trimming: 2 bases; J trimming: 4 bases; junction bases outside the gene matches: 4. Germline assignment: CDR1 SGHTA and CDR2 FQGNSA. The CDR3 consists of 14 residues. CDR3 in DNA: TGTGCCAGCAGCTTAAAGACAGGGACCTATGGCTACACCTTC. It specifies CASSLKTGTYGYTF.